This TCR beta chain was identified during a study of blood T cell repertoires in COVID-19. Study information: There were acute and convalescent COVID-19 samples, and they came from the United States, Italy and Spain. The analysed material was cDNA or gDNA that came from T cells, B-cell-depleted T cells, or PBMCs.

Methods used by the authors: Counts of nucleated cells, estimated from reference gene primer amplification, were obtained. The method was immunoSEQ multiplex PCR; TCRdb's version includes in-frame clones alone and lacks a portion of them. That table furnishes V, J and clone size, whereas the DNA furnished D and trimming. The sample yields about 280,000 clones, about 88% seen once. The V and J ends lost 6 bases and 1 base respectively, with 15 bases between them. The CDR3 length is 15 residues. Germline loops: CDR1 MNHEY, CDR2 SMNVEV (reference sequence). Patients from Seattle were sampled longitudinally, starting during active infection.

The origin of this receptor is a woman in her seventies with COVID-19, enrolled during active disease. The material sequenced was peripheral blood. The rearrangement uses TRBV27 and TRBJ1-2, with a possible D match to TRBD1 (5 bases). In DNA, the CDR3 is TGTGCCAGCAGAGGGCCCTCCCAGGGTAACTATGGCTACACCTTC. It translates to CASRGPSQGNYGYTF.